This record covers a single TCR beta chain. Its antigen has not been determined. Base qualities were left out, and no much larger clone turns up one base away. The germline V gene supplies CDR1 MNHEY and CDR2 SVGEGT. The CDR3, cysteine through phenylalanine, is 16 amino acids long. Only the CDR3 region is kept as DNA, spanning 48 bases read in frame from base 1. After removal of 0 bases from V and 7 bases from J, the junction retains 8 bases not matched to a gene. The intended sense of this specimen's treatment or condition label: in vitro stimulation with specific CMV peptide epitopes to enrich CMV-specific T cells. The data originate from a study of T cell repertoires in cytomegalovirus infection (dated by TCRdb to the late 2010s). In terms of the full investigation: Recently identified HLA-C-restricted CMV epitopes, whose presentation resists viral immunomodulation, were targeted by peptide stimulations together with well-studied HLA-B-restricted epitopes. Because public TCR beta signatures pointed to carriage of CMV infection together with the matching HLA type, the HLA type of each donor mattered for the analysis. Broader findings and caveats from the paper: In both this cohort and an independent cohort of 352 donors, the cumulative frequency of public TCR beta family members distinguished carriers of CMV infection plus the relevant HLA type. The ex vivo response was dominated by HLA-C-restricted CMV-specific TCR beta clonotypes, which also provided the single most frequent clonotype in two of eight donors.

TCRdb lists the instrument as Illumina HiSeq 1500. The public reads were run again by TCRdb, first through fastp at Q25 and then through MiXCR, and only productive beta chains were kept. Rows are combined by CDR3 protein, so each entry shows the most common genes and DNA. The sample includes roughly 990,000 distinct CDR3 sequences, with 30% to 40% observed a single time. The ten largest clones capture roughly an eighth of the sample. The chain uses TRBV6-2 or TRBV6-3 and TRBJ1-2, with TRBD1 identical over 10 junction bases. The TCR was taken from a human donor in good health (CMV status not recorded). Some clones in this sample may be carry-over from other donors' samples. This specimen consisted of cultured CD8+ T cells from PBMCs, obtained from culture after CMV antigen stimulation. The CDR3 protein: CASSYSTGQGYSGYTF. DNA sequence: TGTGCCAGCAGTTACTCGACGGGACAGGGGTATTCTGGCTACACCTTC.